Described below is a single T cell receptor (beta chain) sequence and its context. The target antigen is unknown. Produced via immunoSEQ multiplex PCR; TCRdb's table is partial and in-frame only. Of tens of thousands of clones in the sample, about 92% were seen once. Collection of blood occurred at baseline, at cycle 4 day 1, and at cycle 7 day 1. The source of the sample is a study of OX40 agonist ivuxolimab in advanced cancers. The V end lost 3 bases, the J end lost 0 bases, and 13 bases lay between the germline ends. This CDR3 comprises 16 residues. Germline CDR1 SGDLS, CDR2 YYNGEE. General observations from the study: With doses of 0.1-3.0 mg/kg, partial responders showed among the lowest clonal expansion. Circulating CD4+ and CD8+ T cells showed clonal expansion by week 6 at 0.1 to 3.0 mg/kg. Fewer expanded clones were found on average in CD4+ than in CD8+ T cells.

Sequencing used CD4+ or CD8+ T cells sorted from blood, obtained in a trial of the OX40 agonist ivuxolimab. The rearrangement uses TRBV9 and TRBJ1-3; D is unresolved. This clonotype was sampled from an adult with an advanced solid tumor such as melanoma, head and neck, liver or kidney cancer. The chain's CDR3 is CASSGPASGSGNTIYF. The DNA for the CDR3 is TGTGCCAGCAGCGGCCCCGCTTCAGGCTCTGGAAACACCATATATTTT.